The entry below gives a single T cell receptor (beta chain) sequence along with its context. Its antigen remains unidentified. It was into CD45RA+ naive and CD45RA-negative memory subsets that the CD4+ cells were split. The sample belongs to a study of shared clonotypes between healthy human individuals. About the study: The donor group consisted of two women and a few men, aged 18 to 49. CD4 naive cells filled three plates per donor, CD4 memory three, CD8 naive two and CD8 memory one. Overall study findings and caveats: Sorted-subset sequencing, rarefaction showed, was incomplete despite large depth.

Profiled with immunoSEQ multiplex PCR; TCRdb holds only in-frame clones, not every one. The table lists approximately 2,300,000 clones, 92% of them singletons, with around 0.35% in the top ten. The CDR3 covers 15 residues. V dropped 3 bases and J dropped 5; count of bases not matched to a gene: 6. CDR1 is MDHEN and CDR2 is SYDVKM in the germline V gene. This TCR was recovered from a man aged 18-30 years in good health. Some clones in this sample may be carry-over from other donors' samples. The chain recombines TRBV28 with TRBJ2-5; 10 positions match TRBD2. Source material: naive CD4+ T cells from PBMCs. Regarding subset: CD45RA+ positively selected. The CDR3 DNA sequence: TGTGCCAGCAGTTTCGGGCTAGCGGGAGTGGAGACCCAGTACTTC. It encodes CASSFGLAGVETQYF.